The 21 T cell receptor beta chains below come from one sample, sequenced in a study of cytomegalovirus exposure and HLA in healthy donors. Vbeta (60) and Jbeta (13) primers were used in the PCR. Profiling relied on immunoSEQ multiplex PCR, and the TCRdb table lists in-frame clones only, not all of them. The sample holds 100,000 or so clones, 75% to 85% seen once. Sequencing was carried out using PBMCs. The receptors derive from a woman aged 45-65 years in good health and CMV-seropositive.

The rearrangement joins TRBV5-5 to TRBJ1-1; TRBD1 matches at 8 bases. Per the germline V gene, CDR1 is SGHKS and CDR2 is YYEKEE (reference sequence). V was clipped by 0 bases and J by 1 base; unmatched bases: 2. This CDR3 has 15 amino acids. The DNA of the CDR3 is TGTGCCAGCAGCTTGGTTACAGGGGGGAACACTGAAGCTTTCTTT. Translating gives CASSLVTGGNTEAFF.

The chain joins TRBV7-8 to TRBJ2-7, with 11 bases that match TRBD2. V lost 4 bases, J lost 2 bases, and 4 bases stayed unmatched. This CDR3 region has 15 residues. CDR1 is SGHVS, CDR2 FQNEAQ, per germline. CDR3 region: CASSYRTSGPYEQYF. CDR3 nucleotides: TGTGCCAGCAGCTACAGGACTAGCGGGCCCTACGAGCAGTACTTC.

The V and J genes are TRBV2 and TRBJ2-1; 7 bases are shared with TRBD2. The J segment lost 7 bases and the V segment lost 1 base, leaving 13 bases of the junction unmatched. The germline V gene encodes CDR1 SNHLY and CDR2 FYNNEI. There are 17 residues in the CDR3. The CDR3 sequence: CASSEVAVGGRQNEQFF. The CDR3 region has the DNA TGTGCCAGCAGTGAAGTAGCTGTCGGCGGGAGACAAAATGAGCAGTTCTTC.

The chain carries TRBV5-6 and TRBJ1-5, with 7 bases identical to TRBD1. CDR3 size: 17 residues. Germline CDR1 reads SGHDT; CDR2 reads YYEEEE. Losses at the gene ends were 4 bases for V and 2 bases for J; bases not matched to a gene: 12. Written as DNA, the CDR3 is TGTGCCAGCAGCCCAAGAAAAACAGGGGTAGGCAATCAGCCCCAGCATTTT. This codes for CASSPRKTGVGNQPQHF.

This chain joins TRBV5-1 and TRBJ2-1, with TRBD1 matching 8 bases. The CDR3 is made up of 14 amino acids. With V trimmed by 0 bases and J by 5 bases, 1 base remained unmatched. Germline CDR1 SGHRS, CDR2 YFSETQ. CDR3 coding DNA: TGCGCCAGCAGCTTGGGGGACAGGAACAATGAGCAGTTCTTC. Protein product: CASSLGDRNNEQFF.

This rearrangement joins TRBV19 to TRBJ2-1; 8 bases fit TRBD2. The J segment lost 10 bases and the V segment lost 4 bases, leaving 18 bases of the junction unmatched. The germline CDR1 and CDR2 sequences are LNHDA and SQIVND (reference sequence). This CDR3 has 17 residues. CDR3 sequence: CASSKGTSAGGWREQFF. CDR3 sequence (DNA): TGTGCCAGTAGTAAGGGGACCTCGGCGGGAGGTTGGCGGGAGCAGTTCTTC.

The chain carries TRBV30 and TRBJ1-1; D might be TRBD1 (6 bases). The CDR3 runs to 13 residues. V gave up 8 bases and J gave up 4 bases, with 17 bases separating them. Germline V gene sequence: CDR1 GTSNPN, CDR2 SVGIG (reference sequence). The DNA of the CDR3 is TGTGCCGGGGGGGGCACCTACGCCACTGAAGCTTTCTTT. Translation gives CAGGGTYATEAFF.

The CDR3 nucleotides are TGTGCCAGCAGCGGTAGCAGGGGCCAGCCCCAGCATTTT. This gives the protein CASSGSRGQPQHF. The chain is built from TRBV5-6 and TRBJ1-5, with D possibly matching TRBD1 (6 bases). The germline CDR1 and CDR2 sequences are SGHDT and YYEEEE. The germline V and J ends were trimmed by 4 bases and 7 bases, with 12 bases remaining between them. The CDR3 spans 13 residues.

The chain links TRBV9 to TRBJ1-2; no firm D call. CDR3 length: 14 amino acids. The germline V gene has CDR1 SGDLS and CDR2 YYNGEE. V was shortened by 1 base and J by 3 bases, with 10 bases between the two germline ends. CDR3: CASSVLPGYYGYTF. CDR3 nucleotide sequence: TGTGCCAGCAGCGTATTACCAGGCTACTATGGCTACACCTTC.

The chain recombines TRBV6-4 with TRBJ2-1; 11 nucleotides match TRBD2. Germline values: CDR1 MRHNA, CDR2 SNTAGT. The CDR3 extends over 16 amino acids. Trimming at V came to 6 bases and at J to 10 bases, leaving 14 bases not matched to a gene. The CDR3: CASSPAVAGGPGEQFF. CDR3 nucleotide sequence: TGTGCCAGCAGCCCCGCGGTAGCGGGAGGGCCGGGGGAGCAGTTCTTC.

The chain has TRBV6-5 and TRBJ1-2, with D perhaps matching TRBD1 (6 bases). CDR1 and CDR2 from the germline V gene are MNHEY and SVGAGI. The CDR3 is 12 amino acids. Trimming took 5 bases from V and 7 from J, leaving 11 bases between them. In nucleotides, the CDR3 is TGTGCCAGCAGTCGGGACACCGGTGGCTACACCTTC. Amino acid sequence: CASSRDTGGYTF.

The CDR3 bases are TGTGCCAGCAGCGCGACGACCGGACTAGCGGGGGCCTACGAGCAGTACTTC. This encodes CASSATTGLAGAYEQYF. The V gene is TRBV9, the J gene TRBJ2-7, with TRBD2 matching 13 bases. The length of the CDR3 is 17 residues. CDR1 SGDLS and CDR2 YYNGEE come from the germline V gene. Losses at the gene ends were 3 bases for V and 2 bases for J; bases not matched to a gene: 8.

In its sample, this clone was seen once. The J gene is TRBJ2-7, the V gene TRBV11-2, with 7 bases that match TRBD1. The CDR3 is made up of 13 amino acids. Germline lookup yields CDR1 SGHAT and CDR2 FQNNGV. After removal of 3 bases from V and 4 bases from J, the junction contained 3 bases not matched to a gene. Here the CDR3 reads CASSLGQTYEQYF. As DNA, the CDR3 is TGTGCCAGCAGCTTGGGACAGACTTACGAGCAGTACTTC.

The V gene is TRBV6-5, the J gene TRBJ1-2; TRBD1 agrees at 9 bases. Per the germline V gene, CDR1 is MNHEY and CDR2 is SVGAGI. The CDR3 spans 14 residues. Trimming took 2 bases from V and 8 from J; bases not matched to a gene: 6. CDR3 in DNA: TGTGCCAGCAGTTACGAACGACAGGGGGGAGGCTACACCTTC. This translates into CASSYERQGGGYTF.

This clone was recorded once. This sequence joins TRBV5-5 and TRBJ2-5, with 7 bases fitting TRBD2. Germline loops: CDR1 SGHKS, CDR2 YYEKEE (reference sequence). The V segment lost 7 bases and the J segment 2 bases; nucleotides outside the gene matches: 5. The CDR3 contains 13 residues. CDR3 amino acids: CASLGGEQETQYF. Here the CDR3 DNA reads TGTGCCAGCTTGGGGGGGGAGCAAGAGACCCAGTACTTC.

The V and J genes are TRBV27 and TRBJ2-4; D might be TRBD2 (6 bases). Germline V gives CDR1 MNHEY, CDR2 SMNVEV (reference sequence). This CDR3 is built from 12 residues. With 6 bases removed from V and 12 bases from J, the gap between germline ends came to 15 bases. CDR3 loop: CASRSSEGNQYF. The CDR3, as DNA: TGTGCCAGCAGATCCTCGGAGGGGAATCAGTACTTC.

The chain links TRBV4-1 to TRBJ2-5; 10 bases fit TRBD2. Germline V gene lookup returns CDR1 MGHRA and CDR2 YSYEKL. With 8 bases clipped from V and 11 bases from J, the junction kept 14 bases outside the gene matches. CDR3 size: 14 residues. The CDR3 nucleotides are TGCGCCAGCGGAAGTCTAGCGGGAGTTAGGGAGCAGTACTTC. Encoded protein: CASGSLAGVREQYF.

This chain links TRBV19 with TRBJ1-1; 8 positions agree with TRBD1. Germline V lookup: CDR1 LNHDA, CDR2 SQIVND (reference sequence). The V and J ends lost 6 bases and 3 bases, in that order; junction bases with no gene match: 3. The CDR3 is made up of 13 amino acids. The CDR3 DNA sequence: TGTGCCAGTAGCTCAGGGGGCTACACTGAAGCTTTCTTT. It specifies CASSSGGYTEAFF.

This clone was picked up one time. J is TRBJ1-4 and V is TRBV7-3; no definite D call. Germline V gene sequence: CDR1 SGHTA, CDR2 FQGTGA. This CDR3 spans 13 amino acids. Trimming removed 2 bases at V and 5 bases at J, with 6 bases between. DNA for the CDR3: TGTGCCAGCAGCTTATCCCCAAATGAAAAACTGTTTTTT. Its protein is CASSLSPNEKLFF. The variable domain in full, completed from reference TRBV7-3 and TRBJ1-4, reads GAGVSQTPSNKVTEKGKYVELRCDPISGHTALYWYRQSLGQGPEFLIYFQGTGAADDSGLPNDRFFAVRPEGSVSTLKIQRTERGDSAVYLCASSLSPNEKLFFGSGTQLSVL.

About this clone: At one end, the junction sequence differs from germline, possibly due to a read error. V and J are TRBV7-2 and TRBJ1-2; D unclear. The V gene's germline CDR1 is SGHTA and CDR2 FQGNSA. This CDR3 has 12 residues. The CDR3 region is CASSLGGNGCTF. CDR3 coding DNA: TGTGCCAGCAGCTTAGGAGGGAATGGCTGCACCTTC.

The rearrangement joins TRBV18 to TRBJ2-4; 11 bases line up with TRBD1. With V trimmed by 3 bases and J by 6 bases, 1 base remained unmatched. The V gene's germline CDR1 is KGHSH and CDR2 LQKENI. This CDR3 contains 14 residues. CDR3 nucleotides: TGTGCCAGCTCACCGGGACAGGGGGGAAACATTCAGTACTTC. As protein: CASSPGQGGNIQYF.